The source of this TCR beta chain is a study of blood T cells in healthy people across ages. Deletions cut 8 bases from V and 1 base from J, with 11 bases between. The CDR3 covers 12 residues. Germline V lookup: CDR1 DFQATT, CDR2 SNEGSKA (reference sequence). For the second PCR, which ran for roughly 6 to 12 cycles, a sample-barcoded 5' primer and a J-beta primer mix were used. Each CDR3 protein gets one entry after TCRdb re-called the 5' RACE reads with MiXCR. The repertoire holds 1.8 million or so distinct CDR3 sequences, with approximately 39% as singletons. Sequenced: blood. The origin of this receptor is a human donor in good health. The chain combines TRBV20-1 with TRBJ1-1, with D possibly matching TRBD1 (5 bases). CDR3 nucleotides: TGCAGTTCGATAGGACAGAACACTGAAGCTTTCTTT. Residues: CSSIGQNTEAFF.